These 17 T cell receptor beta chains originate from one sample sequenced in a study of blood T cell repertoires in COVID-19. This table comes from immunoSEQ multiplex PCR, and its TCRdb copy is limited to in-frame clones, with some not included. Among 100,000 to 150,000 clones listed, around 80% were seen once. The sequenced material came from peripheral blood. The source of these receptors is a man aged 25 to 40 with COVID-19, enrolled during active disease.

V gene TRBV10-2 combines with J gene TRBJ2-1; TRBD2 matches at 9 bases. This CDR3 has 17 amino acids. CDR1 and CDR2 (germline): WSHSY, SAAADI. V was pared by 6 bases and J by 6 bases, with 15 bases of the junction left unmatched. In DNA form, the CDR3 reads TGCGCCAGCAGCTCGAAAAGACTAGCGGAGTTGGGCAATGAGCAGTTCTTC. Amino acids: CASSSKRLAELGNEQFF.

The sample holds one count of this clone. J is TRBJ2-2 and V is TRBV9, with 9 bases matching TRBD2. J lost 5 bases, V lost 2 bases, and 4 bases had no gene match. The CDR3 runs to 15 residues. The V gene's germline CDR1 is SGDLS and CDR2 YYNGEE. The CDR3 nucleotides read TGTGCCAGCAGCGTTAGCGGGAGCGATACCGGGGAGCTGTTTTTT. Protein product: CASSVSGSDTGELFF.

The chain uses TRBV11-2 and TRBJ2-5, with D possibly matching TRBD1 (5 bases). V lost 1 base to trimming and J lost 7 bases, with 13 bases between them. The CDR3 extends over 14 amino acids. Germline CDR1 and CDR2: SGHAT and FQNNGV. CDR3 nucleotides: TGTGCCAGCAGCTTAGGGGGCATGGGTTTGACCCAGTACTTC. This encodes CASSLGGMGLTQYF. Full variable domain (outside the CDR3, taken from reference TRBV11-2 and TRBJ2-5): EAGVAQSPRYKIIEKRQSVAFWCNPISGHATLYWYQQILGQGPKLLIQFQNNGVVDDSQLPKDRFSAERLKGVDSTLKIQPAKLEDSAVYLCASSLGGMGLTQYFGPGTRLLVL.

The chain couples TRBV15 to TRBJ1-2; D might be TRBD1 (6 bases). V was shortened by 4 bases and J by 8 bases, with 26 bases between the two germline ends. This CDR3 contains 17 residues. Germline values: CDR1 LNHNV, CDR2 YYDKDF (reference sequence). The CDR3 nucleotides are TGTGCCACCAGCACCCGACGGCGGGGGCGCGTGAGGAGAGGCTACACCTTC. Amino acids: CATSTRRRGRVRRGYTF.

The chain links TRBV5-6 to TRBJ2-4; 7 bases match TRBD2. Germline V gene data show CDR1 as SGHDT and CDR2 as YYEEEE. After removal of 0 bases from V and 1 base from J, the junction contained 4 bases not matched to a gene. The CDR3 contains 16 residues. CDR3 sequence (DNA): TGTGCCAGCAGCTTGGGGGCTAGCGGTGCCAAAAACATTCAGTACTTC. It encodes CASSLGASGAKNIQYF.

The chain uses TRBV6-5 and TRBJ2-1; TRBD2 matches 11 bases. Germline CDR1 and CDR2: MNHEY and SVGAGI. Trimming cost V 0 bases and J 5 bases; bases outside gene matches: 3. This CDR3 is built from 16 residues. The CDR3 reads CASSYSLAGGHNEQFF. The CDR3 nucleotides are TGTGCCAGCAGTTACTCCCTAGCGGGGGGCCACAATGAGCAGTTCTTC.

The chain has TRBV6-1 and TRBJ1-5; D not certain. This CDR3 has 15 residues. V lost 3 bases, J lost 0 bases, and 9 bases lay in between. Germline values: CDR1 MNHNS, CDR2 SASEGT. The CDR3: CASSDRLYSNQPQHF. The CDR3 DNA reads TGTGCCAGCAGTGACAGGCTATATAGCAATCAGCCCCAGCATTTT.

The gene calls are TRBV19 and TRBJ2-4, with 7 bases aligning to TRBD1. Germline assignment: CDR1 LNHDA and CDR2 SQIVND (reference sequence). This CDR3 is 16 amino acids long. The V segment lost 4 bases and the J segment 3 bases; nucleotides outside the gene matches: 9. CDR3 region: CASSTRTGGGKNIQYF. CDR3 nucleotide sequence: TGTGCCAGTAGTACCCGGACAGGCGGTGGCAAAAACATTCAGTACTTC.

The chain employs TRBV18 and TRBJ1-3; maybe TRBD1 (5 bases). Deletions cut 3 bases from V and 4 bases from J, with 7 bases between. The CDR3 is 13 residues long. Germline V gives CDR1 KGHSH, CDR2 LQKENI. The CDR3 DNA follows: TGTGCCAGCTCACCGGGGCCAGGAAACACCATATATTTT. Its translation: CASSPGPGNTIYF.

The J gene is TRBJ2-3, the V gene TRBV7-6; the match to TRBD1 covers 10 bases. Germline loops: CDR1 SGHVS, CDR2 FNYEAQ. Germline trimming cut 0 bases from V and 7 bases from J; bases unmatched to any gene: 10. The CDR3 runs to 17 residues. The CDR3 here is CASSLAIRDRGLNTQYF. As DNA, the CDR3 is TGTGCCAGCAGCTTAGCCATCCGGGACAGGGGCTTGAATACGCAGTATTTT.

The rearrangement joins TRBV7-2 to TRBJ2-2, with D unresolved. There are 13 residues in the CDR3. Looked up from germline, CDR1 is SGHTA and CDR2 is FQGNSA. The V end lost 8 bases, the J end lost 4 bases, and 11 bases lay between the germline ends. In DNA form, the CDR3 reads TGTGCCAGCCCCTTCATCAGCACCGGGGAGCTGTTTTTT. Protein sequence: CASPFISTGELFF.

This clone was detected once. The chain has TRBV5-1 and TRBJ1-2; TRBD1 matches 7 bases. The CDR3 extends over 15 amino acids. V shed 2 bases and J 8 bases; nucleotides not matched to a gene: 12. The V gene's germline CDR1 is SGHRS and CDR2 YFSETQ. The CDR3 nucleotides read TGCGCCAGCAGCTTCAATCAGGGGGATTACCGAGGCTACACCTTC. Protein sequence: CASSFNQGDYRGYTF.

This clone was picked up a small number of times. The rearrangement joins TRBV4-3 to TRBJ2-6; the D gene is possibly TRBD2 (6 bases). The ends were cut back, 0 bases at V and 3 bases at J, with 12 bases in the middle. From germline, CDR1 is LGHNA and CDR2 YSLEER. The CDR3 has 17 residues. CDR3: CASSQEGGPGGANVLTF. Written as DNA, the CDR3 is TGCGCCAGCAGCCAAGAGGGGGGTCCCGGTGGGGCCAACGTCCTGACTTTC.

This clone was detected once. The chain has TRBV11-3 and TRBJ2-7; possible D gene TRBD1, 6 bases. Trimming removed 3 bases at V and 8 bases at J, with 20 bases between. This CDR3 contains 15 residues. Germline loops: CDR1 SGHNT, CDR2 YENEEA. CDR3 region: CASSLDGTSLDKQYF. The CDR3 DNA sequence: TGTGCCAGCAGCTTGGACGGGACAAGTCTAGACAAGCAGTACTTC.

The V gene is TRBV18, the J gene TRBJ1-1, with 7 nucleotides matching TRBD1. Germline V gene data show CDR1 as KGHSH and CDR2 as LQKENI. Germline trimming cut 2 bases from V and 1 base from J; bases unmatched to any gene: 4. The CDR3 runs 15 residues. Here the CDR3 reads CASSPSGQANTEAFF. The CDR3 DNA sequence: TGTGCCAGCTCACCATCTGGACAGGCGAACACTGAAGCTTTCTTT. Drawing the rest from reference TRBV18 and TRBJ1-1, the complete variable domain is NAGVMQNPRHLVRRRGQEARLRCSPMKGHSHVYWYRQLPEEGLKFMVYLQKENIIDESGMPKERFSAEFPKEGPSILRIQQVVRGDSAAYFCASSPSGQANTEAFFGQGTRLTVV.

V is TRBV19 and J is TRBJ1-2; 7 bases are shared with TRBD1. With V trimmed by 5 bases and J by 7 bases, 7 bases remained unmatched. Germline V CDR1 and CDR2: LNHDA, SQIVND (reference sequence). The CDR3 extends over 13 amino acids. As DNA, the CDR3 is TGTGCCAGTAGTCAGGACAGGACGGGTGGCTACACCTTC. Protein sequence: CASSQDRTGGYTF.

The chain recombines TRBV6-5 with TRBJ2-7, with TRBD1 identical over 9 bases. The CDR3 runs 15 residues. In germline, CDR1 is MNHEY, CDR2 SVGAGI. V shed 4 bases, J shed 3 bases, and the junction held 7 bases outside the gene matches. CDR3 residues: CASSSDRGSFYEQYF. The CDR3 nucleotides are TGTGCCAGCAGTTCCGACAGGGGGAGTTTCTACGAGCAGTACTTC.